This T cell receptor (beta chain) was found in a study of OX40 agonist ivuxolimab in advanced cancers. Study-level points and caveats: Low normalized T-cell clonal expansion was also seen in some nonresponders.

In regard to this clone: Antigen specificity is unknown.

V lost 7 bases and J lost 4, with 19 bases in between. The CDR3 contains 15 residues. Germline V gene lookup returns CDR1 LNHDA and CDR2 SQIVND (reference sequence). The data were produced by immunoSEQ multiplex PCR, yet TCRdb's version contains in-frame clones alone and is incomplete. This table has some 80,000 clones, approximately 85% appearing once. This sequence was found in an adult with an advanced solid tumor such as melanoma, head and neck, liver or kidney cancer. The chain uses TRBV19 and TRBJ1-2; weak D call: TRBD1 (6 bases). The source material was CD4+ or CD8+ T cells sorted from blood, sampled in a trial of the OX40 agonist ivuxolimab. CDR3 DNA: TGTGCCAGTACCGAACAGGACAAGGGGGGCTATGGCTACACCTTC. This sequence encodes CASTEQDKGGYGYTF. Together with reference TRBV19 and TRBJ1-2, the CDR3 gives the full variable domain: DGGITQSPKYLFRKEGQNVTLSCEQNLNHDAMYWYRQDPGQGLRLIYYSQIVNDFQKGDIAEGYSVSREKKESFPLTVTSAQKNPTAFYLCASTEQDKGGYGYTFGSGTRLTVV.